A single sample is the source of the 23 T cell receptor beta chains below, sequenced in a study of cytomegalovirus exposure and HLA in healthy donors. In the PCR, 60 Vbeta and 13 Jbeta primers were used. Sequenced by immunoSEQ multiplex PCR; TCRdb stores in-frame clones only, minus some. Among about 150,000 clones, roughly 70% were seen once, and the ten largest hold approximately 4%. The sample consisted of PBMCs. These receptors were obtained from a man between 18 and 29 years old in good health and CMV-seropositive.

This chain joins TRBV6-6 and TRBJ1-5; no clear D. Germline V gene lookup returns CDR1 MNHNY and CDR2 SVGAGI (reference sequence). The CDR3 consists of 15 residues. Trimming pared 7 bases from V and 0 bases from J, leaving 13 bases between. CDR3 DNA: TGTGCCAGCACCAACGATGCGTATAGCAATCAGCCCCAGCATTTT. Amino acids: CASTNDAYSNQPQHF.

The rearrangement links TRBV19 to TRBJ2-7; perhaps TRBD2 as D (5 bases). CDR3 size: 11 residues. Germline CDR1 reads LNHDA; CDR2 reads SQIVND (reference sequence). V was clipped by 5 bases and J by 3 bases, with 5 bases between them. The CDR3 DNA follows: TGTGCCAGTAGTGAGGGCTACGAGCAGTACTTC. This translates into CASSEGYEQYF.

This clone has just a few counts. This chain joins TRBV15 and TRBJ1-2; TRBD1 might be the D (5 bases). The CDR3 is made up of 12 amino acids. V dropped 1 base and J dropped 6 bases, with 6 bases sitting between them. Germline CDR1 and CDR2: LNHNV and YYDKDF (reference sequence). CDR3 DNA sequence: TGTGCCACCAGCAGAGGACAGAATGGCTACACCTTC. Translation gives CATSRGQNGYTF. The full variable domain, completed using reference TRBV15 and TRBJ1-2, is DAMVIQNPRYQVTQFGKPVTLSCSQTLNHNVMYWYQQKSSQAPKLLFHYYDKDFNNEADTPDNFQSRRPNTSFCFLDIRSPGLGDTAMYLCATSRGQNGYTFGSGTRLTVV.

The chain is built from TRBV28 and TRBJ2-5, with D perhaps matching TRBD2 (7 bases). Germline CDR1 is MDHEN and CDR2 is SYDVKM. Trimming took off 7 bases at V and 2 bases at J, with 14 bases between the two ends. The CDR3 sequence is 14 residues long. The DNA for the CDR3 is TGTGCCAGCACCATGGGGGGGGCTCAAGAGACCCAGTACTTC. This gives the protein CASTMGGAQETQYF.

V and J are TRBV28 and TRBJ1-2; weak D call: TRBD1 (5 bases). V dropped 6 bases and J dropped 1 base, with 12 bases sitting between them. The CDR3 is made up of 14 amino acids. Germline lookup yields CDR1 MDHEN and CDR2 SYDVKM. This chain's CDR3 is CASSLQRGNYGYTF. CDR3 in DNA: TGTGCCAGCAGCCTCCAAAGGGGTAACTATGGCTACACCTTC.

This CDR3 reads CASSIPGGYEQYF. The CDR3 DNA is TGTGCCAGTAGTATTCCCGGCGGCTACGAGCAGTACTTC. This chain links TRBV19 with TRBJ2-7; D is unclear. Trimming took 3 bases from V and 3 from J, leaving 9 bases between them. This CDR3 spans 13 amino acids. The germline CDR1 and CDR2 sequences are LNHDA and SQIVND (reference sequence).

This sequence joins TRBV18 and TRBJ2-3; 7 bases map to TRBD1. The length of the CDR3 is 14 residues. The ends lost 2 bases at V and 4 bases at J; junction bases unmatched: 3. Per germline, CDR1 KGHSH and CDR2 LQKENI. The CDR3 DNA sequence: TGTGCCAGCTCACCAGCCACAGGGGCAGATACGCAGTATTTT. Translating it yields CASSPATGADTQYF. Using reference TRBV18 and TRBJ2-3 for the parts outside the CDR3, the full variable domain is NAGVMQNPRHLVRRRGQEARLRCSPMKGHSHVYWYRQLPEEGLKFMVYLQKENIIDESGMPKERFSAEFPKEGPSILRIQQVVRGDSAAYFCASSPATGADTQYFGPGTRLTVL.

The chain is built from TRBV5-1 and TRBJ2-1; 7 nucleotides agree with TRBD1. Germline loops: CDR1 SGHRS, CDR2 YFSETQ. V lost 3 bases, J lost 4 bases, and 7 bases stayed unmatched. The CDR3 extends over 15 amino acids. The CDR3 here is CASSYTTGQYNEQFF. The DNA of the CDR3 is TGCGCCAGCAGCTATACGACAGGGCAATACAATGAGCAGTTCTTC.

The J gene is TRBJ2-1, the V gene TRBV7-8; a possible D gene is TRBD2 (6 bases). Germline CDR1 SGHVS, CDR2 FQNEAQ. CDR3 length: 16 residues. The ends were cut back, 7 bases at V and 0 bases at J, with 16 bases in the middle. This CDR3 is CASTSGSGYSYNEQFF. The CDR3 coding sequence is TGTGCCAGCACCTCGGGTAGCGGTTACTCCTACAATGAGCAGTTCTTC.

The V gene is TRBV6-5, the J gene TRBJ1-1, with D hard to call. The CDR3 has 13 amino acids. Germline CDR1 and CDR2: MNHEY and SVGAGI. The V end was cut by 6 bases, the J end by 1 base, with 9 bases between. The CDR3, as DNA: TGTGCCAGCAGCTCCAGGTCGAACACTGAAGCTTTCTTT. It yields the protein CASSSRSNTEAFF.

The chain links TRBV5-1 to TRBJ2-6, with TRBD1 identical over 8 bases. J lost 4 bases, V lost 0 bases, and 6 bases had no gene match. The CDR3 contains 17 residues. CDR1 and CDR2 (germline): SGHRS, YFSETQ. CDR3 DNA sequence: TGCGCCAGCAGCTTGGACCAGGGGGCGGCGGGGGCCAACGTCCTGACTTTC. Translation: CASSLDQGAAGANVLTF.

This sequence joins TRBV14 and TRBJ1-1; D not resolved. The germline V and J ends were trimmed by 4 bases and 5 bases, with 8 bases remaining between them. The V gene's germline CDR1 is SGHDN and CDR2 FVKESK. The length of the CDR3 is 12 residues. CDR3 in DNA: TGTGCCAGCAGCCCTTTGCGTACTGAAGCTTTCTTT. Translation: CASSPLRTEAFF.

The V and J genes are TRBV7-3 and TRBJ2-1; the match to TRBD2 covers 8 bases. The CDR3 length is 15 residues. Germline V lookup: CDR1 SGHTA, CDR2 FQGTGA. V dropped 5 bases and J dropped 2; count of bases not matched to a gene: 5. For the CDR3, the DNA is TGTGCCAGCAGCCTTAGCGGGACGCCCTACAATGAGCAGTTCTTC. It is translated as CASSLSGTPYNEQFF.

The V call is TRBV5-4, the J call TRBJ1-4, with a weak D call TRBD1 (6 bases). Between the trimmed V and J ends, which lost 3 bases and 5 bases, there was a span of 14 bases. This CDR3 region has 15 residues. Germline loops: CDR1 SGHNT, CDR2 YYREEE (reference sequence). CDR3 in amino acids: CASSSPTGGNEKLFF. The CDR3 bases are TGTGCCAGCAGCTCACCGACGGGGGGCAATGAAAAACTGTTTTTT.

This clone showed up just once. The rearrangement joins TRBV5-1 to TRBJ1-1; maybe TRBD1 (6 bases). The CDR3 spans 15 residues. The germline V and J ends were trimmed by 5 bases and 3 bases, with 17 bases remaining between them. Germline CDR1 reads SGHRS; CDR2 reads YFSETQ. Written as DNA, the CDR3 is TGCGCCAGCAGTTTAATGGGCAGGGGAGACACTGAAGCTTTCTTT. Translation gives CASSLMGRGDTEAFF.

Only a few counts were recorded for this clone. The chain uses TRBV18 and TRBJ2-5, with TRBD2 matching 12 bases. The junction had 7 bases not matched to a gene; V was cut back by 2 bases and J by 0 bases. The germline V gene encodes CDR1 KGHSH and CDR2 LQKENI. This CDR3 contains 18 residues. The CDR3 spells CASSPTSRLAGDQETQYF. Here the CDR3 DNA reads TGTGCCAGCTCACCAACAAGCCGACTAGCGGGGGACCAAGAGACCCAGTACTTC.

The rearrangement joins TRBV7-5 to TRBJ2-5; the table's D call, TRBD2, was not checked against the DNA. TRBV7-5 has pseudogene status. CDR3 size: 19 residues. In DNA, the CDR3 is TGTGCCAGAAGCACTCCAGGACTAGCGGGGGTGCGGACTCAAGAGACCCAGTACTTC. Protein sequence: CARSTPGLAGVRTQETQYF.

V gene TRBV21-1 combines with J gene TRBJ1-3; TRBD1 is the table's D call, not checked against the DNA. TRBV21-1 is marked as a pseudogene. The CDR3 length is 15 residues. The CDR3, as DNA: TGTGCCACGACCAGGAGGGACAGAGCTGGAAACACCATATATTTT. Translation: CATTRRDRAGNTIYF.

This clone was observed once. The J gene is TRBJ1-1, the V gene TRBV21-1; TRBD1, the table's D call, was not compared with the DNA. TRBV21-1 is reported as a pseudogene. This CDR3 is 12 amino acids long. The CDR3 is CASSEQGRKAFF. For the CDR3, the DNA is TGTGCCAGCAGCGAGCAGGGTAGGAAAGCTTTCTTT.

The V call is TRBV11-1, the J call TRBJ2-5; D gene ambiguous. Trimming removed 2 bases from V and 5 bases from J, with 9 bases in between. This CDR3 spans 13 amino acids. CDR1 and CDR2 (germline): SGHAT, FQDESV (reference sequence). CDR3 sequence (DNA): TGTGCCAGCAGCTTAATGCCTCGGGAGACCCAGTACTTC. It encodes CASSLMPRETQYF. Using reference TRBV11-1 and TRBJ2-5 for the parts outside the CDR3, the full variable domain is EAEVAQSPRYKITEKSQAVAFWCDPISGHATLYWYRQILGQGPELLVQFQDESVVDDSQLPKDRFSAERLKGVDSTLKIQPAELGDSAMYLCASSLMPRETQYFGPGTRLLVL.

CDR3: CASSDEGGTTEAFF. For the CDR3, the DNA is TGTGCCAGCAGTGACGAAGGAGGAACCACTGAAGCTTTCTTT. This sequence joins TRBV6-4 and TRBJ1-1; D is unclear. CDR3 length: 14 residues. CDR1 MRHNA and CDR2 SNTAGT come from the germline V gene. V was shortened by 2 bases and J by 4 bases, with 11 bases between the two germline ends.

This sequence joins TRBV13 and TRBJ1-2; D unclear. Germline values: CDR1 PRHDT, CDR2 FYEKMQ (reference sequence). This CDR3 contains 14 residues. With 6 bases removed from V and 3 bases from J, the gap between germline ends came to 14 bases. CDR3 nucleotide sequence: TGTGCCAGCAGTAGACGCCGGGATTACTATGGCTACACCTTC. This encodes CASSRRRDYYGYTF.

The rearrangement uses TRBV6-5 and TRBJ2-7, with D perhaps TRBD2 (5 bases). Looked up from germline, CDR1 is MNHEY and CDR2 is SVGAGI. V gave up 6 bases and J gave up 4 bases, with 16 bases separating them. The CDR3 extends over 14 amino acids. For the CDR3, the DNA is TGTGCCAGCAGCCGGAGCGGAGGATCATACGAGCAGTACTTC. It encodes CASSRSGGSYEQYF.